Listed below are T cell receptor beta chains from one sample, sequenced in a study of Ad26.COV2.S vaccination and SARS-CoV-2 variants. Sequenced by immunoSEQ multiplex PCR; TCRdb stores in-frame clones only, minus some. The data contain more than 350,000 clones, 90% of them singletons. The sequencing here drew on peripheral blood, taken in a trial of Ad26.COV2.S vaccine versus placebo. The source is a person aged 18-60 years who received the Ad26.COV2.S COVID-19 vaccine or a placebo. The CDR3 runs from the conserved cysteine through the conserved F or W. A D gene is named only where the DNA matches it firmly. Some rows mark clone size as missing; the rest say once, few, many or name a class of expanded clone.

J,size,V,D,DNA,CDR3
TRBJ1-3,.,TRBV4-2,.,TGTGCCAGCAGCCAAAACAACCGACAGACGCACTCTGGAAACACCATATATTTT,CASSQNNRQTHSGNTIYF
TRBJ2-1,.,TRBV7-8,TRBD2,TGTGCCAGCAGCGAGACTAGCGGGATAGGGTCCTACAATGAGCAGTTCTTC,CASSETSGIGSYNEQFF
TRBJ2-7,.,TRBV12-3/TRBV12-4,.,TGTGCCAGCACCGTACAGGGTCCCTACGAGCAGTACTTC,CASTVQGPYEQYF
TRBJ2-3,.,TRBV6-5,.,TGTGCCAGCAGTTACTCATTCCGACAGTTTACAGATACGCAGTATTTT,CASSYSFRQFTDTQYF
TRBJ2-2,.,TRBV19,.,TGTGCCAGTAGTCTTTCGGTTACCGGGGAGCTGTTTTTT,CASSLSVTGELFF
TRBJ2-7,.,TRBV29-1,.,TGCAGCGTTGGGCAAGCCTCCTACGAGCAGTACTTC,CSVGQASYEQYF
TRBJ1-1,.,TRBV6-5,.,TGTGCCGTAGGGATAAGGAACACTGAAGCTTTCTTT,CAVGIRNTEAFF
TRBJ2-1,.,TRBV5-6,.,TGTGCCAGCGCCCTCGATCCCTACAATGAGCAGTTCTTC,CASALDPYNEQFF
TRBJ2-1,.,TRBV24-1,.,TGTGCCACCAGTGATTCAAAACCCGGGCACTCCTACAATGAGCAGTTCTTC,CATSDSKPGHSYNEQFF
TRBJ2-3,once,TRBV21-1,.,TGTGCCAGCAGCACCTGGGACACCGGTTGGGGCACAGATACGCAGTATTTT,CASSTWDTGWGTDTQYF
TRBJ2-5,.,TRBV10-3,TRBD2,TGTGCCATCAGTGAGCCAAGGACTAGCGGGAGGGGAGAGACCCAGTACTTC,CAISEPRTSGRGETQYF
TRBJ2-5,.,TRBV11-2,.,TGTGCCAGCAGCTTAATGGCTAGCGTGGGCCAAGAGACCCAGTACTTC,CASSLMASVGQETQYF
TRBJ1-1,.,TRBV10-3,.,TGTGCCATCAGTGAGTATGTGGACAGAACTGAAGCTTTCTTT,CAISEYVDRTEAFF
TRBJ1-5,.,TRBV30,.,TGTGCCTGGAGTACCCCATGGGGGGATCAGCCCCAGCATTTT,CAWSTPWGDQPQHF
TRBJ2-1,.,TRBV3-1/TRBV3-2,.,TGTGCCAGCAGCCAAGGTTACGGGATAGCGGAGAAATACAATGAGCAGTTCTTC,CASSQGYGIAEKYNEQFF
TRBJ2-2,.,TRBV20-1,TRBD1,TGCAGTGCTAGTTCGGGGACAGGGGTCACCGGGGAGCTGTTTTTT,CSASSGTGVTGELFF
TRBJ2-3,.,TRBV4-1,TRBD2,TGCGCCAGCAGCCAGGATACTAGCGGGTTACCCCGAAATACGCAGTATTTT,CASSQDTSGLPRNTQYF
TRBJ1-2,once,TRBV19,.,TGTGCCAGTAGTATAGGGCCCGGAACGTCCTATGGCTATGGCTACACCTTC,CASSIGPGTSYGYGYTF
TRBJ1-1,.,TRBV2,TRBD1,TGTGCCAGCAGTGATTGGACAGGGGGAGGTCCCCCTGAAGCTTTCTTT,CASSDWTGGGPPEAFF
TRBJ2-2,few,TRBV7-9,.,TGTGCCAGCAGGGATAGAATCAGGGGCGGGGAGCTGTTTTTT,CASRDRIRGGELFF
TRBJ2-7,.,TRBV2,TRBD1,TGTGCCGGGGCTCCCGGGACAGTGAGCTCCTACGAGCAGTACTTC,CAGAPGTVSSYEQYF
TRBJ2-1,.,TRBV29-1,.,TGCAGCGTTGCGGAAACACTAGCCCCCTCGGAGCAGTTCTTC,CSVAETLAPSEQFF
TRBJ1-2,.,TRBV27,.,TGTGCCAGCAGTTCAAAGACAGGTTCTAACTATGGCTACACCTTC,CASSSKTGSNYGYTF
TRBJ2-1,.,TRBV5-1,.,TGCGCCAGCAGCTTTGACTTCAGCTCCTACAATGAGCAGTTCTTC,CASSFDFSSYNEQFF
TRBJ2-7,.,TRBV6-5,TRBD1,TGTGCCAGCAGAAAAGGACAGGGTGAGTCCTACGAGCAGTACTTC,CASRKGQGESYEQYF
TRBJ2-1,once,TRBV6-2/TRBV6-3,.,TGTGCCAGCAGTCGCCCTGGAGACAATGAGCAGTTCTTC,CASSRPGDNEQFF
TRBJ2-5,.,TRBV19,.,TGTGCCAGTAGTGAAGGGGGGGGGCAAGAGACCCAGTACTTC,CASSEGGGQETQYF
TRBJ2-7,.,TRBV6-6,.,TGTGCCAGCAGGGTCAATTACGAGCAGTACTTC,CASRVNYEQYF
TRBJ2-7,.,TRBV2,.,TGTGCCAGCAACCCGGGACGTGCTGGCTACGAGCAGTACTTC,CASNPGRAGYEQYF
TRBJ1-3,.,TRBV5-1,.,TGCGCCAGCAGCTTGGGGTCAGCCTCTGGAAACACCATATATTTT,CASSLGSASGNTIYF
TRBJ2-3,.,TRBV18,TRBD1,TGTGCCAGCTCACTTTCGACAGGGTCAGATACGCAGTATTTT,CASSLSTGSDTQYF
TRBJ2-1,.,TRBV3-1/TRBV3-2,.,TGTGCCAGCAGCCAAGACTCACTGACTAGAAACAATGAGCAGTTCTTC,CASSQDSLTRNNEQFF
TRBJ1-1,.,TRBV6-5,.,TGTGCCAGCAGTTCCTCCCGATGGGCTGGAGGCACTGAAGCTTTCTTT,CASSSSRWAGGTEAFF
TRBJ2-2,.,TRBV11-2,TRBD1,TGTGCCAGCAGCCCCTACCGGACAGGGCTGTCGAACACCGGGGAGCTGTTTTTT,CASSPYRTGLSNTGELFF
TRBJ2-7,.,TRBV16,TRBD2,TGTGCCAGCAGCCCACCCCTCAGCGGGAGGAACTACGAGCAGTACTTC,CASSPPLSGRNYEQYF
TRBJ2-6,.,TRBV9,.,TGTGCCAGCAGCGTAGCCCTCTCCAACCGAGGGGCCAACGTCCTGACTTTC,CASSVALSNRGANVLTF
TRBJ2-7,.,TRBV11-2,.,TGTGCCAGCAGCTTATATCGTGGTGTTTCGTACGAGCAGTACTTC,CASSLYRGVSYEQYF
TRBJ2-1,.,TRBV19,TRBD1,TGTGCCAGTAGTTCCGCCATCCGGGACAGCATTTACAATGAGCAGTTCTTC,CASSSAIRDSIYNEQFF
TRBJ2-7,.,TRBV6-5,TRBD2,TGTGCCAGCAGTTACTCGGGACTAGCAGGCTACGAGCAGTACTTC,CASSYSGLAGYEQYF
TRBJ2-7,.,TRBV20-1,.,TGCAGTGCTAGTTTCCTAGGATTCTACGAGCAGTACTTC,CSASFLGFYEQYF
TRBJ1-5,.,TRBV11-2,.,TGTGCCAGCAGCTTAGGGTGGGACGGACTACAGCCCCAGCATTTT,CASSLGWDGLQPQHF
TRBJ2-1,.,TRBV23-1,.,TGCGCCAGCAGTCCCCGGTGGGTAGCCCACCATGAGCAGTTCTTC,CASSPRWVAHHEQFF
TRBJ1-6,.,TRBV6-6,.,TGTGCCAGCAGTCAAGGTTCACCCCTCCACTTT,CASSQGSPLHF
TRBJ2-3,.,TRBV6-2/TRBV6-3,TRBD2,TGTGCCAGCAGTTACTTCCTAGCGGGAGAGGGCACAGATACGCAGTATTTT,CASSYFLAGEGTDTQYF
TRBJ2-3,.,TRBV28,.,TGTGCCAGCAGTTCCGTGGGAGATACGCAGTATTTT,CASSSVGDTQYF
TRBJ2-2,.,TRBV5-1,.,TGCGCCAGCAGCCCCGGGATTAACACCGGGGAGCTGTTTTTT,CASSPGINTGELFF
TRBJ1-5,.,TRBV6-5,.,TGTGCCAGCAGTTACGCCGTAGGGGAACAGCCCCAGCATTTT,CASSYAVGEQPQHF
TRBJ2-5,.,TRBV20-1,.,TGCAGTGCTAGTGCTCAGCAAGAGACCCAGTACTTC,CSASAQQETQYF
TRBJ2-7,.,TRBV30,.,TGTGCCTGGAGTCGGGACACCTACGAGCAGTACTTC,CAWSRDTYEQYF